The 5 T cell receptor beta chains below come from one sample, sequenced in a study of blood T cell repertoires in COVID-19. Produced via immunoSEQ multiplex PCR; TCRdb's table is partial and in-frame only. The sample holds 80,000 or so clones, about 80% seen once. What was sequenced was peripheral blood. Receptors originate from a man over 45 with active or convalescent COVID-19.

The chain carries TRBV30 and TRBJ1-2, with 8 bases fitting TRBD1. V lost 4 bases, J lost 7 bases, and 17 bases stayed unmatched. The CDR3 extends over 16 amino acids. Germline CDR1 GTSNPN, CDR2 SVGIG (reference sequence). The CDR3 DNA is TGTGCCTGGACTTCACGAGGACAGGGAAGTTTGCGTGGCTACACCTTC. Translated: CAWTSRGQGSLRGYTF.

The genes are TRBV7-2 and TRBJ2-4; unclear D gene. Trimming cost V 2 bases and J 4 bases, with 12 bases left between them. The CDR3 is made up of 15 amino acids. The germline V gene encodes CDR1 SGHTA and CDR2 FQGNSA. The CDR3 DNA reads TGTGCCAGCAGCTTACGGAGCACGATAAAAAACATTCAGTACTTC. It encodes CASSLRSTIKNIQYF.

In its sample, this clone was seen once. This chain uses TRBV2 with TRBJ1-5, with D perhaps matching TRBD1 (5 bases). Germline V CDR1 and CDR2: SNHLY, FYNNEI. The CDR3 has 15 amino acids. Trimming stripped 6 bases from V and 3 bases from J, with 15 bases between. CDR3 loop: CASRRGRVDNQPQHF. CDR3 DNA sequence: TGTGCCAGCAGACGCGGCAGGGTTGACAATCAGCCCCAGCATTTT.

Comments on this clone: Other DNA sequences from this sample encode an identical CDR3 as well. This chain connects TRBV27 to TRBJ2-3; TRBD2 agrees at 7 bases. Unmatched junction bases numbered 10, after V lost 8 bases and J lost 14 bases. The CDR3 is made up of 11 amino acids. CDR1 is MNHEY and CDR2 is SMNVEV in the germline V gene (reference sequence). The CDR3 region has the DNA TGTGCCAGCGGGATCGGGACTAAGCCGTATTTT. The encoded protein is CASGIGTKPYF.

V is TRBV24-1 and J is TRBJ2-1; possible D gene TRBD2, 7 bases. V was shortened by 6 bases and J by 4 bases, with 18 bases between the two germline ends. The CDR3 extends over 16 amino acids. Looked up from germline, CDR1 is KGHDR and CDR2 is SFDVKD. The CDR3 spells CATSKSDGGAYNEQFF. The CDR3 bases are TGTGCCACCAGTAAGAGTGATGGGGGGGCTTACAATGAGCAGTTCTTC.